This T cell receptor (beta chain) was sequenced during a study of shared clonotypes between healthy human individuals. Only one count was recorded for this clone. Its antigen is not identified. Study findings and constraints: With few donors, the genetic and exposure-history diversity represented was limited.

From germline, CDR1 is SQVTM and CDR2 ANQGSEA. V lost 6 bases and J lost 2, with 13 bases in between. The CDR3 runs to 13 residues. Profiling relied on immunoSEQ multiplex PCR, and the TCRdb table lists in-frame clones only, not all of them. The sample consists of 2.5 million or so clones, approximately 92% of them appearing once. This clonotype was sampled from a man aged 18-30 years in good health. The chain carries TRBV29-1 and TRBJ1-1; D gene ambiguous. Sequencing was done on a sample of naive CD4+ T cells sorted from blood. Indicated subset: CD45RA+ positively selected. As DNA, the CDR3 is TGCAGCGTGGCCGAGGGTCCAAACACTGAAGCTTTCTTT. Amino acids: CSVAEGPNTEAFF.